This is a list of T cell receptor beta chains from one sample in a study of T cell changes during pregnancy in multiple sclerosis. The method was immunoSEQ multiplex PCR; TCRdb's version includes in-frame clones alone and lacks a portion of them. Of 40,000 to 55,000 clones in the sample, about 93% were seen once. This specimen was CD4+ T cells from peripheral blood mononuclear cells, taken in the second trimester of pregnancy. The receptors shown here come from a female donor with multiple sclerosis, enrolled in a pregnancy study. CDR3s include the opening cysteine and the closing phenylalanine or tryptophan. The order of the fields is V gene, J gene, D gene, clone size, CDR3 length, CDR3 DNA, CDR3 protein. D genes are given only for firm matches. Clone size is shown for a subset of rows, as once, few, many or a class of expanded clone.

TRBV5-1,TRBJ2-1,TRBD1,.,14,TGCGCCAGCAGCACGGGACAGATTTACAATGAGCAGTTCTTC,CASSTGQIYNEQFF
TRBV5-4,TRBJ1-5,.,.,14,TGTGCCAGCAGCTTGGCAGGGGTTGGTCAGCCCCAGCATTTT,CASSLAGVGQPQHF
TRBV5-8,TRBJ1-5,.,few,15,TGTGCCAGCAGCCCCGGTCGGTCCCCCAATCAGCCCCAGCATTTT,CASSPGRSPNQPQHF
TRBV5-4,TRBJ2-1,.,.,13,TGTGCCAGCAGCTTGAGGGGGTACGATGAGCAGTTCTTC,CASSLRGYDEQFF
TRBV30,TRBJ2-7,.,.,12,TGTGCCTGGAGTCCGGGGGCCTACGAGCAGTACTTC,CAWSPGAYEQYF
TRBV5-4,TRBJ1-2,TRBD1,.,14,TGTGCCAGCAGCGGCTGGACAGGGGGGAATGGCTACACCTTC,CASSGWTGGNGYTF
TRBV14,TRBJ2-7,TRBD2,.,14,TGTGCCAGCAGCCGGGGGGGACTAGCCTACGAGCAGTACTTC,CASSRGGLAYEQYF
TRBV5-4,TRBJ2-7,.,.,14,TGTGCCAGCAGCTGGGGGCAGGGTGCATACGAGCAGTACTTC,CASSWGQGAYEQYF
TRBV19,TRBJ2-1,.,.,16,TGTGCCAGTAGCGCCCAGGGGAAAGGGTACAATGAAGGGCAGTTCTTC,CASSAQGKGYNEGQFF
TRBV19,TRBJ2-5,TRBD1,.,15,TGTGCCAGTAGTAGACGACAGGGTCCGGTAGAGACCCAGTACTTC,CASSRRQGPVETQYF
TRBV4-2,TRBJ2-7,.,.,15,TGTGCCAGCAGCCAAGATTACGTTAGCTCCTACGAGCAGTACTTC,CASSQDYVSSYEQYF
TRBV5-1,TRBJ2-1,TRBD2,.,17,TGCGCCAGCAGCCAACCCTCGACTAGCGGATCCTACAATGAGCAGTTCTTC,CASSQPSTSGSYNEQFF
TRBV7-9,TRBJ2-7,.,.,13,TGTGCCAGCAGCTTAGAACAGGGCTACGAGCAGTACTTC,CASSLEQGYEQYF
TRBV6-6,TRBJ2-3,TRBD2,.,15,TGTGCCAGCAGTTCTAGCGGGGGTAGCACAGATACGCAGTATTTT,CASSSSGGSTDTQYF
TRBV7-2,TRBJ1-4,.,few,15,TGTGCCAGCAGCTTAGGTGCAGGGGCTAATGAAAAACTGTTTTTT,CASSLGAGANEKLFF
TRBV5-1,TRBJ2-1,TRBD2,.,19,TGCGCCAGCAGCTTGGACCTCGGCCCGGTGAGCGGGGGCTACAATGAGCAGTTCTTC,CASSLDLGPVSGGYNEQFF
TRBV29-1,TRBJ1-2,.,.,16,TGCAGCGTTGGTAGGGGTGACAGAGATCTTAACTATGGCTACACCTTC,CSVGRGDRDLNYGYTF
TRBV30,TRBJ1-1,TRBD1,.,13,TGTGCCTGGAGTCGAGACAGGGTCACTGAAGCTTTCTTT,CAWSRDRVTEAFF
TRBV18,TRBJ1-1,TRBD1,.,16,TGTGCCAGCTCCTCGGGACAGGGGGCCCTGAACACTGAAGCTTTCTTT,CASSSGQGALNTEAFF